The 6 T cell receptor beta chains below all came from one sample that was sequenced in a study of T-cell reconstitution after alpha-beta-depleted transplantation in children. Library preparation (for TCRbeta) was performed with unique molecular identifiers. TCRdb processed the PCR reads anew with MiXCR; each CDR3 protein has one entry. The sample lists about 130,000 distinct CDR3 sequences; about a tenth were seen once. Sequencing used PBMCs, mostly from graft donor cells, obtained 180 days after TCRalphabeta/CD19-depleted stem cell transplant. The receptor source for this set is a girl less than two years old who had a stem cell transplant for combined immunodeficiency, so the T cells may come from the graft donor.

This clonotype has more than one count but fewer than ten. The V and J genes are TRBV2 and TRBJ2-4; D assignment may be TRBD1 or TRBD2 (5 bases each). Germline V gene sequence: CDR1 SNHLY, CDR2 FYNNEI. V was clipped by 6 bases and J by 9 bases, with 12 bases between them. The CDR3 contains 12 residues. The CDR3 spells CASRFGASIQYF. CDR3 DNA sequence: TGTGCCAGCAGATTCGGGGCCAGCATTCAGTACTTC.

The sample holds a few counts of this clonotype. The chain combines TRBV10-3 with TRBJ1-1; a weak D match, TRBD1 (6 bases). In germline, CDR1 is ENHRY, CDR2 SYGVKD. V was trimmed by 6 bases and J by 0 bases, leaving 17 bases between them. The CDR3 consists of 16 residues. The CDR3 region is CAIRGGEGRMNTEAFF. CDR3 coding DNA: TGTGCCATCAGAGGGGGGGAAGGACGGATGAACACTGAAGCTTTCTTT.

This clonotype appeared a single time. A much larger clone lies one base from this, so it may be a read error. The V call is TRBV12-3 or TRBV12-4, the J call TRBJ2-1; no firm D call. V was clipped by 7 bases and J by 5 bases, with 9 bases between them. The CDR3 is made up of 12 amino acids. This CDR3 reads CASTALDNEQFF. The CDR3 DNA sequence: TGTGCCAGCACGGCACTCGACAATGAGCAGTTCTTC.

This clonotype was seen a few times. The gene calls are TRBV29-1 and TRBJ2-2; the D gene is possibly TRBD2 (6 bases). Germline CDR1 SQVTM, CDR2 ANQGSEA. Trimming pared 6 bases from V and 7 bases from J, leaving 15 bases between. The CDR3 has 13 residues. CDR3 in DNA: TGCAGCGTCCCCGGGGGAGTAAGCGGGGAGCTGTTTTTT. The encoded protein is CSVPGGVSGELFF.

This clonotype has a count of ten or more. This chain uses TRBV12-3 or TRBV12-4 with TRBJ2-3; 8 bases are a match to TRBD2. After removal of 5 bases from V and 2 bases from J, the junction contained 3 bases not matched to a gene. This CDR3 is built from 14 residues. The CDR3 spells CASSPGGFTDTQYF. DNA for the CDR3: TGTGCCAGCAGTCCGGGGGGGTTCACAGATACGCAGTATTTT.

The V call is TRBV6-5, the J call TRBJ2-1; possibly TRBD1 for D (5 bases). CDR1 is MNHEY, CDR2 SVGAGI, per germline. The germline V and J ends were trimmed by 0 bases and 4 bases, with 22 bases remaining between them. The CDR3 extends over 19 amino acids. DNA of the CDR3: TGTGCCAGCAGTTACTCGATGGCAGGGTTCGGTTTAAGGTACAATGAGCAGTTCTTC. Amino acids: CASSYSMAGFGLRYNEQFF.